Shown below are 21 T cell receptor beta chains from a single sample sequenced in a study of cytomegalovirus exposure and HLA in healthy donors. The PCR made use of 60 Vbeta and 13 Jbeta primers. Libraries were prepared by immunoSEQ multiplex PCR; TCRdb keeps only in-frame clonotypes and omits some of them. The data show roughly 150,000 clones, roughly 77% seen once. The sequenced sample consisted of PBMCs. These receptors originate from a male donor in good health and CMV-seronegative.

The chain links TRBV30 to TRBJ2-2, with 8 bases matching TRBD2. The ends lost 3 bases at V and 6 bases at J; junction bases unmatched: 12. The CDR3 loop spans 16 amino acids. Germline lookup yields CDR1 GTSNPN and CDR2 SVGIG (reference sequence). CDR3 sequence (DNA): TGTGCCTGGAGCGTAGGAGTGACTAGCGAAGCCGGGGAGCTGTTTTTT. This translates into CAWSVGVTSEAGELFF.

The chain couples TRBV2 to TRBJ2-3; 7 nucleotides agree with TRBD1. The CDR3 consists of 17 residues. Germline V lookup: CDR1 SNHLY, CDR2 FYNNEI. The V segment lost 5 bases and the J segment 0 bases; nucleotides outside the gene matches: 11. In DNA, the CDR3 is TGTGCCAGCAGTAAAGACAGGGCCCTCACTAGCACAGATACGCAGTATTTT. Translation gives CASSKDRALTSTDTQYF.

In this sample, this clone turned up a few times. The chain combines TRBV19 with TRBJ1-1; unclear D gene. The V and J ends lost 4 bases and 1 base respectively, with 10 bases between them. Germline V gene data show CDR1 as LNHDA and CDR2 as SQIVND (reference sequence). The CDR3 totals 14 residues. The CDR3 DNA sequence: TGTGCCAGTAGTAGACGACGAGGGAACACTGAAGCTTTCTTT. Translating gives CASSRRRGNTEAFF.

The CDR3 spells CASSDRNTEAFF. The CDR3 DNA follows: TGTGCCAGCAGCGACAGGAACACTGAAGCTTTCTTT. The rearrangement joins TRBV2 to TRBJ1-1, with a tentative D call TRBD1 (5 bases). The CDR3 totals 12 residues. Germline assignment: CDR1 SNHLY and CDR2 FYNNEI. Trimming cost V 6 bases and J 1 base, with 6 bases left between them. Looking up the rest from reference TRBV2 and TRBJ1-1 gives the full variable domain: EPEVTQTPSHQVTQMGQEVILRCVPISNHLYFYWYRQILGQKVEFLVSFYNNEISEKSEIFDDQFSVERPDGSNFTLKIRSTKLEDSAMYFCASSDRNTEAFFGQGTRLTVV.

The V gene is TRBV5-6, the J gene TRBJ2-1, with D perhaps TRBD2 (6 bases). Germline V gene lookup returns CDR1 SGHDT and CDR2 YYEEEE. The CDR3 has 16 amino acids. With 3 bases removed from V and 7 bases from J, the gap between germline ends came to 20 bases. The CDR3 sequence is CASSSRTTAMLNEQFF. DNA for the CDR3: TGTGCCAGCAGCTCCAGGACTACTGCGATGTTGAATGAGCAGTTCTTC. Complete variable domain (other parts from reference TRBV5-6 and TRBJ2-1): DAGVTQSPTHLIKTRGQQVTLRCSPKSGHDTVSWYQQALGQGPQFIFQYYEEEERQRGNFPDRFSGHQFPNYSSELNVNALLLGDSALYLCASSSRTTAMLNEQFFGPGTRLTVL.

This chain joins TRBV18 and TRBJ2-7; TRBD2 is a possible D gene (5 bases). CDR1 KGHSH and CDR2 LQKENI come from the germline V gene. Trimming stripped 3 bases from V and 3 bases from J, with 9 bases between. This CDR3 region has 13 residues. The CDR3 loop reads CASSPPGIYEQYF. CDR3 sequence (DNA): TGTGCCAGCTCACCCCCCGGGATCTACGAGCAGTACTTC.

V is TRBV5-4 and J is TRBJ2-7; 8 bases fit TRBD2. Trimming removed 4 bases from V and 5 bases from J; junction bases left unmatched: 8. The germline gives CDR1 SGHNT, CDR2 YYREEE (reference sequence). This CDR3 is built from 14 residues. CDR3 DNA sequence: TGTGCCAGCAGCCGAAGCGGGAGTTCCCACGAGCAGTACTTC. Encoded protein: CASSRSGSSHEQYF.

The rearrangement links TRBV7-9 to TRBJ2-3; the D is unclear. V was shortened by 1 base and J by 2 bases, with 7 bases between the two germline ends. The CDR3 has 14 amino acids. The germline gives CDR1 SEHNR, CDR2 FQNEAQ (reference sequence). The CDR3 protein is CASSLGFYTDTQYF. The DNA of the CDR3 is TGTGCCAGCAGCTTAGGGTTCTACACAGATACGCAGTATTTT.

Details on this clone: Other DNA sequences within the sample encode an identical CDR3. The V and J genes are TRBV9 and TRBJ1-2; TRBD1 might be the D (5 bases). Germline CDR1 and CDR2: SGDLS and YYNGEE. V was pared by 0 bases and J by 0 bases, with 6 bases between. The CDR3 runs 14 residues. The CDR3 region is CASSVGQSNYGYTF. CDR3 nucleotides: TGTGCCAGCAGCGTAGGACAGTCTAACTATGGCTACACCTTC. The full variable domain, rest sourced from reference TRBV9 and TRBJ1-2, is DSGVTQTPKHLITATGQRVTLRCSPRSGDLSVYWYQQSLDQGLQFLIQYYNGEERAKGNILERFSAQQFPDLHSELNLSSLELGDSALYFCASSVGQSNYGYTFGSGTRLTVV.

The gene calls are TRBV7-6 and TRBJ2-7; 16 positions match TRBD2. The CDR3 is 17 amino acids. Per germline, CDR1 SGHVS and CDR2 FNYEAQ. The V gene end was trimmed by 0 bases and the J gene end by 4 bases; junction bases not matched to a gene: 3. CDR3 DNA sequence: TGTGCCAGCAGCTTAGCGGGGACTAGCGGGAGGGTATACGAGCAGTACTTC. Translated, it gives CASSLAGTSGRVYEQYF.

V is TRBV4-2 and J is TRBJ1-5; 7 bases line up with TRBD1. CDR3 length equals 16 residues. Germline V gene sequence: CDR1 LGHNA, CDR2 YNFKEQ. Trimming at V came to 1 base and at J to 2 bases, leaving 5 bases not matched to a gene. The CDR3, as DNA: TGTGCCAGCAGCCAAGGGGCTACAGGGGGCAATCAGCCCCAGCATTTT. This sequence encodes CASSQGATGGNQPQHF.

The rearrangement uses TRBV25-1 and TRBJ1-1; D perhaps matches TRBD1 (5 bases). This CDR3 is 14 amino acids long. Per germline, CDR1 MGHDK and CDR2 SYGVNS. The ends were cut back, 3 bases at V and 3 bases at J, with 11 bases in the middle. CDR3 bases: TGTGCCAGCAGTGACAGGGCTAAGGACACTGAAGCTTTCTTT. Encoded protein: CASSDRAKDTEAFF.

The CDR3 DNA sequence: TGTGCCAGCAGCATGGGGCGGACCTACAATGAGCAGTTCTTC. This sequence encodes CASSMGRTYNEQFF. The chain carries TRBV7-2 and TRBJ2-1, with D perhaps matching TRBD1 (5 bases). Germline CDR1 SGHTA, CDR2 FQGNSA. The CDR3 covers 14 residues. Trimming removed 5 bases from V and 2 bases from J, with 10 bases in between.

The rearrangement links TRBV27 to TRBJ2-7; 9 nucleotides align to TRBD1. CDR3 size: 15 residues. The trim removed 5 bases at V and 0 bases at J, leaving 5 bases unmatched. CDR1 MNHEY and CDR2 SMNVEV come from the germline V gene (reference sequence). The CDR3 DNA follows: TGTGCCAGCAGTCCGGGACAGGGACTCTCCTACGAGCAGTACTTC. Its translation is CASSPGQGLSYEQYF.

The chain recombines TRBV29-1 with TRBJ1-1; 7 bases align to TRBD1. V trimming: 4 bases; J trimming: 8 bases; junction bases outside the gene matches: 7. The V gene's germline CDR1 is SQVTM and CDR2 ANQGSEA. The CDR3 has 12 residues. The CDR3 nucleotides read TGCAGCGTTGTGGGACAGAATAAGGAAGCTTTCTTT. This sequence encodes CSVVGQNKEAFF. Based on the CDR3 plus reference TRBV29-1 and TRBJ1-1, the full variable domain is SAVISQKPSRDICQRGTSLTIQCQVDSQVTMMFWYRQQPGQSLTLIATANQGSEATYESGFVIDKFPISRPNLTFSTLTVSNMSPEDSSIYLCSVVGQNKEAFFGQGTRLTVV.

CDR3 DNA sequence: TGTGCCAGCAGGCTACAGGGGGCTACTAATGAAAAACTGTTTTTT. Translation: CASRLQGATNEKLFF. The J gene is TRBJ1-4, the V gene TRBV6-1; TRBD1 matches at 9 bases. Germline-derived CDR1 and CDR2 are MNHNS and SASEGT. V lost 6 bases, J lost 2 bases, and 4 bases stayed unmatched. CDR3 size: 15 residues.

This chain uses TRBV7-6 with TRBJ2-7; the match to TRBD2 covers 7 bases. This CDR3 has 14 amino acids. V gave up 3 bases and J gave up 3 bases; unmatched junction bases: 5. Germline lookup yields CDR1 SGHVS and CDR2 FNYEAQ. This CDR3 reads CASSFGGGIYEQYF. CDR3 nucleotide sequence: TGTGCCAGCAGCTTTGGGGGGGGGATCTACGAGCAGTACTTC.

The chain's CDR3 is CASSLRGHTNEKLFF. The DNA of the CDR3 is TGCGCCAGCAGCTTGAGGGGACATACTAATGAAAAACTGTTTTTT. This chain connects TRBV5-1 to TRBJ1-4; D is possibly TRBD1 (6 bases). Deletions cut 1 base from V and 2 bases from J, with 9 bases between. Germline V gene lookup returns CDR1 SGHRS and CDR2 YFSETQ. CDR3 size: 15 residues.

The chain links TRBV18 to TRBJ1-4; a weak D match, TRBD1 (5 bases). V was trimmed by 0 bases and J by 3 bases, leaving 14 bases between them. Germline CDR1 reads KGHSH; CDR2 reads LQKENI. The CDR3 extends over 17 amino acids. CDR3 nucleotide sequence: TGTGCCAGCTCACCACCGGGGAGGGGCCAACCTAATGAAAAACTGTTTTTT. Amino acid sequence: CASSPPGRGQPNEKLFF.

This clone was seen a handful of times. The V gene is TRBV5-1, the J gene TRBJ1-1; D gene unclear. The length of the CDR3 is 13 residues. The germline V and J ends were trimmed by 0 bases and 3 bases, with 6 bases remaining between them. Germline V gives CDR1 SGHRS, CDR2 YFSETQ. The CDR3 DNA sequence: TGCGCCAGCAGCTTGGAGAGGCACACTGAAGCTTTCTTT. Translation: CASSLERHTEAFF.

The chain carries TRBV7-3 and TRBJ2-2; D ambiguous. The germline V and J ends were trimmed by 2 bases and 2 bases, with 9 bases remaining between them. Germline CDR1 SGHTA, CDR2 FQGTGA. There are 15 residues in the CDR3. CDR3 in amino acids: CASSLVAVNTGELFF. CDR3 DNA sequence: TGTGCCAGCAGCTTAGTGGCAGTTAACACCGGGGAGCTGTTTTTT.